This T cell receptor beta chain was obtained from a study of OX40 agonist ivuxolimab in advanced cancers. As for the study in general: The dose of intravenous ivuxolimab that patients received every 2 weeks ranged from 0.01 to 10 mg/kg.

Data came from immunoSEQ multiplex PCR; TCRdb stores just in-frame clones and leaves some out. In the table there are tens of thousands of clones, roughly nine tenths of which are singletons. Comments on this clone: The antigen remains unidentified.

The length of the CDR3 is 16 residues. Trimming cost V 0 bases and J 6 bases, with 15 bases left between them. CDR1 is SGHRS, CDR2 YFSETQ, per germline. Findings and limits, study-wide: Among expanded peripheral T cells, antigen specificity went undetermined.

The chain employs TRBV5-1 and TRBJ1-4, with TRBD1 as a possible D gene (5 bases). The clonotype comes from an adult with an advanced solid tumor such as melanoma, head and neck, liver or kidney cancer. This specimen consisted of CD4+ or CD8+ T cells sorted from blood, obtained in a trial of the OX40 agonist ivuxolimab. CDR3 DNA sequence: TGCGCCAGCAGCTTGGTCCAGGGAGGGACTTATGAAAAACTGTTTTTT. Translating it yields CASSLVQGGTYEKLFF.